The text below deals with one T cell receptor beta chain. Its antigen remains unknown. This sample was taken from a study of shared clonotypes between healthy human individuals. Broader study findings: A reduction in generation probabilities was seen for non-shared clonotypes relative to those shared by all four donors. Genetic and exposure-history diversity was limited by the small donor number.

Terminally differentiated effector memory CD45RA+ cells were excluded by CCR7 positive selection of CD45RO-negative cells. The assay used deep level. As processed by the authors: Junction-only sequences produced by ImmunoSEQ had no quality scores, so filtering differed. The protocol was immunoSEQ multiplex PCR, while the TCRdb copy is restricted to in-frame clones and leaves out a portion. D and trimming were read from the DNA, whereas the V and J calls and clone size are those reported in that table. The data hold 1.5 million to 2.5 million clones, with approximately 94% observed a single time. Deletions cut 7 bases from V and 5 bases from J, with 23 bases between. The CDR3 is 16 amino acids. Germline V gene sequence: CDR1 SGHAT, CDR2 FQNNGV.

The chain joins TRBV11-2 to TRBJ2-5; D unclear. Sequenced input: naive CD8+ T cells sorted from blood. This receptor was identified in a man aged 18 to 29 in good health. CDR3 nucleotides: TGTGCCAGCACCCCTCTATCGGATTTTTCTGGGGAGACCCAGTACTTC. This gives the protein CASTPLSDFSGETQYF. Supplemented by reference TRBV11-2 and TRBJ2-5, the full variable domain reads EAGVAQSPRYKIIEKRQSVAFWCNPISGHATLYWYQQILGQGPKLLIQFQNNGVVDDSQLPKDRFSAERLKGVDSTLKIQPAKLEDSAVYLCASTPLSDFSGETQYFGPGTRLLVL.